This T cell receptor beta chain was found in a study of shared clonotypes between healthy human individuals. Study at large: The study enrolled a couple of women and a few men aged 18 to 49. Findings of the study overall: A few donors had about 5% of their naive CD4 clonotypes in common. Depth of sequencing was expected to influence donor clonotype sharing.

Notes on this clone: The antigen is undetermined. This CDR3 is also generated by other DNA sequences in the sample.

The CDR3 runs 13 residues. Looked up from germline, CDR1 is SEHNR and CDR2 is FQNEAQ (reference sequence). V dropped 1 base and J dropped 1 base, with 3 bases sitting between them. Here immunoSEQ multiplex PCR was the method, and the copy in TCRdb shows in-frame clones only, minus some. The sample has some 2,500,000 clones, 92% seen once. The donor cohort consisted entirely of Caucasian adults residing in Nashville, Tennessee. This sequence was found in a man aged 18 to 29 in good health. Some clones in this sample may be carry-over from other donors' samples. Sequencing input: naive CD4+ T cells from PBMCs. The subset denotes: CD45RA+ positively selected. This chain connects TRBV7-9 to TRBJ2-3; D is undetermined. DNA for the CDR3: TGTGCCAGCAGCTTAGTAGGCACAGATACGCAGTATTTT. Translation gives CASSLVGTDTQYF.